This TCR beta chain stems from a study of cytomegalovirus exposure and HLA in healthy donors. The PCR ran on 60 Vbeta and 13 Jbeta primers. The protocol was immunoSEQ multiplex PCR, while the TCRdb copy is restricted to in-frame clones and leaves out a portion. Among tens of thousands of clones listed, 75% to 85% were seen once. Study-wide results and caveats: Immune exposure information available was restricted to CMV serostatus. A highly shared variant cluster was judged a likely technical artifact. TRBV6-2, TRBV6-3 and some other V segments were excluded as indistinguishable.

With respect to this clone: Antigen: not known.

V lost 4 bases and J lost 8, with 23 bases in between. Germline CDR1 is SEHNR and CDR2 is FQNEAQ (reference sequence). CDR3 length equals 16 residues. Donors likely had unrecorded immune exposures despite being nominally healthy when sampled. The chain combines TRBV7-9 with TRBJ1-2, with a weak D call TRBD1 (6 bases). This clonotype originated in a male donor in good health and CMV-seronegative. The sample taken for sequencing was PBMCs. CDR3 residues: CASSSPLQGLGWGYTF. The CDR3 DNA reads TGTGCCAGCAGCTCCCCTTTACAGGGATTGGGTTGGGGCTACACCTTC.